This TCR beta chain was captured in a study of T cells after posttransplantation cyclophosphamide. A marrow graft followed busulfan-fludarabine conditioning, with cyclophosphamide on days +3 and +4. As to this clone: The antigen is unknown.

CDR3 length: 13 residues. Germline CDR1 SGHTA, CDR2 FQGNSA. V gave up 0 bases and J gave up 4 bases, with 4 bases separating them. Sequencing used immunoSEQ multiplex PCR; TCRdb keeps in-frame clones, though not all of them. The repertoire holds several thousand clones, 72% seen once, with 15% to 20% in the top ten. Findings of the study overall: Donor-recipient repertoire similarity was low at 1-2 months, rising over year one. Recipient CMV seropositivity and CMV reactivation strongly tracked TRB clonality. Tissue-infiltrating T cells from skin or gut overlapped little with blood T cells.

This receptor was obtained from a male patient aged 55-69 years who received an allogeneic stem cell transplant from an unrelated donor, was CMV-positive, and had acute GVHD only. Some T cells here may be from the graft donor. The chain recombines TRBV7-2 with TRBJ2-1; D unclear. Sequencing used PBMCs, obtained 362 days after allogeneic stem cell transplant with posttransplant cyclophosphamide. The chain's CDR3 is CASSLATYNEQFF. The CDR3 coding sequence is TGTGCCAGCAGCTTAGCGACTTACAATGAGCAGTTCTTC. The full variable domain, rest sourced from reference TRBV7-2 and TRBJ2-1, is GAGVSQSPSNKVTEKGKDVELRCDPISGHTALYWYRQSLGQGLEFLIYFQGNSAPDKSGLPSDRFSAERTGGSVSTLTIQRTQQEDSAVYLCASSLATYNEQFFGPGTRLTVL.